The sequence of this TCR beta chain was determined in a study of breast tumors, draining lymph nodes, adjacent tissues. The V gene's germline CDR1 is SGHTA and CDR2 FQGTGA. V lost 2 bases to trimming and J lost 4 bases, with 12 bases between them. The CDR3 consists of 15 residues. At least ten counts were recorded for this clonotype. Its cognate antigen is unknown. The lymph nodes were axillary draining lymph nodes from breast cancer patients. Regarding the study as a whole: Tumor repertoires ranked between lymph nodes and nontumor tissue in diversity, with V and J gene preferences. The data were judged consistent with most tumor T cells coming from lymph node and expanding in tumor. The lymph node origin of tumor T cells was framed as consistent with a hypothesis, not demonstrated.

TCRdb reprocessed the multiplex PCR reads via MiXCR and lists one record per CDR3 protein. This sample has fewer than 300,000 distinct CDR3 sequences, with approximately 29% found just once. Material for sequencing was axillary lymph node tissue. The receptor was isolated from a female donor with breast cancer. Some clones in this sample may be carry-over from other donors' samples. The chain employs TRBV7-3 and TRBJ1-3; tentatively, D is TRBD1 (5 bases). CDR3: CASSLGQGAGNTIYF. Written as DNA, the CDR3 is TGTGCCAGCAGCTTAGGGCAGGGAGCGGGAAACACCATATATTTT.